This T cell receptor (beta chain) was captured by sequencing in a study of cytomegalovirus exposure and HLA in healthy donors (dated by TCRdb to about 2017). Study-wide context: An earlier analysis of fewer than 750 of the donors reported 250 to 300 Gb of sequence data and 100 million to 120 million unique TCR beta sequences obtained from around 170 million T cells. Rather than drawing on any new phenotypic data, the later analysis identified candidate immune exposures from TCR beta sequences and the way those sequences occurred across donors. A later analysis re-examined previously published TCR beta repertoires from about 700 donors and added high-resolution HLA genotyping to investigate patterns of TCR occurrence. In an earlier analysis of over 550 of the donors, high-throughput TCR beta sequencing was used to judge whether each TCR beta V gene segment behaved as functional or pseudogenic. All discovery cohort repertoires had been generated on a single sequencing platform. Typing coverage differed by locus: A, B, C, DRB1 and DQB1 were typed in roughly 620-640 donors, DQA1 in 522, DPA1 in some 600, and DPB1 in around 490. Roughly 300 gigabases of sequencing data and approximately 92 million unique TCR sequences made up an early release that covered under 750 HLA-typed donors. Across some 400 genotyped donors of the cohort, an average of roughly 230,000 unique TCR beta nucleotide sequences per donor were sequenced, and approximately 17% of those sequences were non-productive. In addition to the first cohort of 650 to 750 subjects, a separate validation cohort of some 120 different subjects was used. Roughly 5 DR-DQ haplotypes were treated as single units for association and clustering because of strong linkage in the cohort. High-throughput TCR immunosequencing, statistical association of individual TCRs with disease status, and machine learning were combined to predict cytomegalovirus infection status. Donor age, sex, ethnicity and CMV serostatus were compiled together with the repertoire data. The study aimed to test whether cataloging public T cell receptors could reveal signatures of past pathogen exposure. Class I and class II HLA loci were covered by the typing at four-digit resolution. The T cell repertoires of some 670 subjects were profiled by immunosequencing and related to cytomegalovirus serostatus. Among the 398 genotyped donors, around 81% belonged to the genetic ancestry cluster associated with self-reported Caucasian donors. Genome-wide SNP genotypes for about 65% of the roughly 670 donors were used in a later genetic analysis, which treated that subset as a discovery cohort.

This clone was counted only a few times. Its antigen specificity is not known. No per-base quality is available; no much larger clone lies one base away. The cohort comprised around 690 healthy bone marrow donors. Cohort members were all nominally healthy when sampled, although unrecorded immune exposures were likely present. The donor tested CMV seropositive, placing the donor among the roughly 300 seropositive members of the cohort. A peripheral blood sample was collected from each donor, and TCR beta sequencing was performed on peripheral blood mononuclear cells. The Qiagen DNeasy Blood Extraction Kit was used to extract genomic DNA from the blood cell samples. The method behind the library was the immunoSEQ multiplex PCR assay. The multiplex PCR relied on a mix of 60 forward primers for TCR Vbeta segments and 13 reverse primers for TCR Jbeta segments. A multiplex PCR assay on genomic DNA amplified the CDR3 region of rearranged TCR beta genes. On the Illumina HiSeq System, the amplified TCR beta libraries were sequenced as 87-base-pair reads. The authors processed their data as follows. Across the roughly 600 repertoires, a later analysis counted tens of millions of unique TCR beta chains, roughly 11 million of which were shared by at least two donors. A nearest-neighbor algorithm error-corrected the raw reads and collapsed the reads into unique sequences, merging closely related sequences to remove PCR and sequencing errors. Alignment of CDR3 sequences to IMGT reference sequences was used to assign V, D and J gene segments. Each retained sequence needed at least a six-nucleotide match to both a V gene segment and a J gene segment. A rearrangement was called productive if the CDR3 had no stop codons and remained in frame with V and J, and every other rearrangement was called non-productive. Following IMGT convention, CDR3 was defined as the stretch from the second conserved V-encoded cysteine up to the conserved J-encoded phenylalanine. In an earlier analysis of more than 550 of the donors, sequences lacking an unambiguous match to a single V gene segment were excluded. An earlier analysis of 550 to 650 of the donors classified V segments as functional when productive rearrangements were above 56.7% and as segregating when the standard deviation between donors was above 5%. A statistical classification framework was developed to diagnose cytomegalovirus status using the catalog of TCR beta chain sequences. V and J gene assignment, in a later analysis, came from comparing TCR nucleotide sequences with IMGT/GENE-DB human TR gene sequences. In a later analysis, CDR3 sequences and most-parsimonious VDJ recombination scenarios were assigned using the TCRdist pipeline. In a later analysis, every TCR beta chain was defined by the combination of its CDR3 amino acid sequence and its V-gene family, and reads without a unique V-gene family were dropped. As a way to deal with suspected cross-contamination and a sequencing artifact, a later analysis dropped over 550 nucleotide sequences that were highly shared and had low generation probability. For each public chain, a later analysis derived a clonal expansion index from normalized ranks of inferred template counts within each repertoire. Generation probabilities in a later analysis came from a VDJ recombination model fitted to out-of-frame rearrangements, and those results were checked against IGoR. In a later analysis, hypergeometric tests were used to score TCR-TCR, TCR-HLA and TCR-CMV co-occurrence, with a repertoire-size bias correction applied to TCR pairs. A later analysis estimated false discovery rates by permuting HLA or CMV assignments 20 times. A later analysis grouped co-occurring TCRs with DBSCAN, adding TCRdist sequence similarity when clustering within HLA-allele-positive subsets. Repertoires with fewer than 30,000 or more than 120,000 public chains were left out of co-occurrence clustering, as were five repertoires with anomalous nucleotide sharing. The source is immuneACCESS, and TCRdb retained only in-frame sequences with V and J called. Part of the clones is not carried over; for the studies checked, unresolved V genes explain less than half of this, and the remainder is unexplained. V, J and clone size reflect that table, while D and trimming were determined from the DNA. The sample has over 100,000 clones on record, about 75% of them singletons. 5% to 6.5% of the sample lies in the top ten.

Study-wide findings and limitations: In a later analysis, the rate of TCR association differed among HLA loci, with DRB1 alleles having the most associated TCRs and HLA-C alleles having the fewest. Three of the identified cytomegalovirus-associated TCR beta chains were confirmed in vitro to be specific for cytomegalovirus antigens. A later genetic analysis associated a missense DCLRE1C variant with V-gene and J-gene trimming of TCR beta chains, and an independent cohort replicated the association. A later analysis found that most CMV-associated TCR beta chains appeared HLA-restricted, with HLA associations seemingly driven largely by CMV exposure. A further reported finding was that TCR beta sequences accurately predicted the HLA-A and HLA-B alleles for most subjects in the first cohort. According to a later genetic analysis, donors in an Asian-associated ancestry cluster had fewer N-insertions in productive TCRs than the approximately 650-donor mean. A group of highly shared sequence variants was considered likely to be a technical artifact of the sequencing pipeline. HLA typing was unavailable for some donors at each locus, so association tests used only the typed subset. This cohort had only TCR beta chains sequenced, and the lack of alpha or paired-chain data limited which features could be detected. In the study, about 150 TCR beta chains were listed as associated with cytomegalovirus. Assigning TCR associations to individual alleles was difficult when HLA alleles, especially DR and DQ, strongly co-occurred. Cytomegalovirus status was reported to be diagnosed by the classifier with high specificity and sensitivity in both the original and validation cohorts. A later analysis found that HLA-associated TCR beta chains were more clonally expanded and had lower generation probabilities than equally common non-associated chains. Presence/absence analyses assumed roughly uniform sequencing depth across donors, an assumption that may not hold. For the cohort, immune exposure information was limited to CMV serostatus. The earlier analysis of 587 of the donors excluded 15 to 20 rarely observed V segments, including chromosome 9 orphons, because counts were too low. Most TCR sequences were observed very rarely across donors, whereas some public TCRs were present in many individuals. In an earlier analysis of 587 of the donors, most TCR beta V segments appeared in productive rearrangements about 90% or about 30% of the time, broadly matching IMGT annotations. The authors suggested that the approach could potentially be extended to other disease states and immunological phenotypes. Correlated functional status among segregating V segments might reflect linkage disequilibrium, but an unknown experimental factor could not be ruled out. At a false discovery rate of 0.05, a later analysis linked around 17,000 TCR beta sequences to specific HLA alleles. In a later analysis, several top co-occurrence clusters were reported to appear linked to parvovirus B19, influenza, CMV and Epstein-Barr virus.

The sequence came from a man aged 60 to 75 in good health and CMV-seropositive. The source material was PBMCs.

The CDR3 corresponds to CASSLVRGHEQFF. In nucleotides, the sequence is TGCGCCAGCAGCTTGGTCAGGGGACATGAGCAGTTCTTC. This sequence uses TRBV5-1 and TRBJ2-1; TRBD1 is a weak D gene call, 6 bases matching. The CDR3 starts with the cysteine, ends with the phenylalanine, and has 13 residues. The retained sequence is limited to the CDR3, 39 bases, with the frame set at the first base. Between the V and J ends, shortened by 0 bases and 8 bases respectively, the junction contains 9 bases. In the germline V gene, CDR1 corresponds to SGHRS and CDR2 to YFSETQ.